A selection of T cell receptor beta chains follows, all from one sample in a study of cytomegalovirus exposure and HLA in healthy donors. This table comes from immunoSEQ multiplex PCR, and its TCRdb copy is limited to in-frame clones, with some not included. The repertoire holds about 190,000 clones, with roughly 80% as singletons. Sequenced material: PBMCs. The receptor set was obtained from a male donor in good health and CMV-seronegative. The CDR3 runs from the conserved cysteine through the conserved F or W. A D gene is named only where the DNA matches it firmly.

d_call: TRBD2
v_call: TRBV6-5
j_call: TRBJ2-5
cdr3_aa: CASSYSAGVQETQYF

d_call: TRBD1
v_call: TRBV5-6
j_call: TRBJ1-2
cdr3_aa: CASSPGTGGGKDGYTF

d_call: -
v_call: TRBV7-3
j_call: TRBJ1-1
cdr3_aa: CASSLAGQNTEAFF

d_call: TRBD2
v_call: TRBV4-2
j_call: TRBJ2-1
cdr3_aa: CASSQGTARGARRTNYNEQFF

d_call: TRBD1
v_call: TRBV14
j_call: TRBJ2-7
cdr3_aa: CASSQGDFGTASYEQYF

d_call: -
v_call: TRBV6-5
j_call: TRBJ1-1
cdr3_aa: CASSYNAGVGVTEAFF

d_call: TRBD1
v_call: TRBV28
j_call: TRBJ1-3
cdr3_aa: CASSLGTGNSGNTIYF

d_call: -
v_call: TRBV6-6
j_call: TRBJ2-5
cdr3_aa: CASSAGDQETQYF

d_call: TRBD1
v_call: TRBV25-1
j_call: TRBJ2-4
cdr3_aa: CASSVPGQGAKNIQYF

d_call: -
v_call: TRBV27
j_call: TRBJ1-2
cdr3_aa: CASSVQGGYGYTF

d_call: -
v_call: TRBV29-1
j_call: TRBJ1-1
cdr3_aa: CSVEKGGTRTEAFF

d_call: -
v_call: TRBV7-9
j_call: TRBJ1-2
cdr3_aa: CASSLGGGGYTF

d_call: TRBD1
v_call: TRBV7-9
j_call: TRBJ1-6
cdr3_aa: CASRAERDRVSPLHF

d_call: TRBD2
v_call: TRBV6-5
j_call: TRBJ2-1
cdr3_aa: CASSRDYTHNEQFF